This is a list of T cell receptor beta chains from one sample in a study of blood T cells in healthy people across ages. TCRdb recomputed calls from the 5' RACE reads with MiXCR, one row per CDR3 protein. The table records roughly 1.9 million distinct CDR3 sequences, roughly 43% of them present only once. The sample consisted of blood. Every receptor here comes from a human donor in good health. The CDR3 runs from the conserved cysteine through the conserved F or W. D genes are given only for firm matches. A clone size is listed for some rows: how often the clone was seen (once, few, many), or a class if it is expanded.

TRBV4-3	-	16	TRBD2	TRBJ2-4	CASSQGLAGGKNIQYF	TGCGCCAGCAGCCAAGGGCTAGCGGGGGGAAAAAACATTCAGTACTTC
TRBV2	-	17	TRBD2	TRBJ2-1	CATLLYSGTRLTNEQFF	TGTGCCACCTTACTCTACTCCGGGACTAGATTAACAAATGAGCAGTTCTTC
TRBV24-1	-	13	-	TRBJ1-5	CATARESNQPQHF	TGTGCCACCGCAAGGGAAAGCAATCAGCCCCAGCATTTT
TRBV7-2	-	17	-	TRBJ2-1	CASSIPHREKILSEQFF	TGTGCCAGCAGCATTCCCCATAGGGAAAAGATACTATCTGAGCAGTTCTTC
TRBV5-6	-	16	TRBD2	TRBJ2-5	CASSLFGLAGLETQYF	TGTGCCAGCAGCTTGTTCGGACTAGCGGGGTTGGAGACCCAGTACTTC
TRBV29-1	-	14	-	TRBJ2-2	CSVRFGGITGELFF	TGCAGCGTTAGGTTTGGGGGGATCACCGGGGAGCTGTTTTTT
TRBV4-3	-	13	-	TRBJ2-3	CASSQEGMDTQYF	TGCGCCAGCAGCCAAGAAGGAATGGATACGCAGTATTTT
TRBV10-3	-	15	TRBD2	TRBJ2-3	CAISGWRGSTDTQYF	TGTGCCATCAGTGGATGGCGGGGGAGCACAGATACGCAGTATTTT
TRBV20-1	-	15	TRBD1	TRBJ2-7	CSARRGTGATYEQYF	TGCAGTGCTAGGAGGGGGACAGGGGCCACCTACGAGCAGTACTTC
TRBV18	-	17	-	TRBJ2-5	CASSPKIPGSVGETQYF	TGTGCCAGCTCACCAAAGATACCCGGGTCCGTGGGAGAGACCCAGTACTTC
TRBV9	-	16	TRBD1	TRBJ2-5	CASSVSGTGGAKTQYF	TGTGCCAGCAGCGTATCCGGGACAGGGGGCGCGAAGACCCAGTACTTC
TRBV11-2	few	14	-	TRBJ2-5	CASSLAPVRETQYF	TGTGCCAGCAGCTTAGCACCGGTGAGAGAGACCCAGTACTTC
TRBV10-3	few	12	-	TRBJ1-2	CAISELNYGYTF	TGTGCCATCAGTGAATTGAACTATGGCTACACCTTC
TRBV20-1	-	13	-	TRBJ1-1	CSAQIASTTEAFF	TGCAGTGCACAAATCGCCAGTACCACTGAAGCTTTCTTT
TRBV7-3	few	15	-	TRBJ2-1	CASSLSGGQSNEQFF	TGTGCCAGCAGCTTAAGCGGGGGCCAGAGCAATGAGCAGTTCTTC
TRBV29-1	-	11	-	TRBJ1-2	CSGEGVYGYTF	TGCAGCGGGGAGGGGGTCTATGGCTACACCTTC
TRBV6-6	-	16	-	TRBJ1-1	CASSSTQTGLNTEAFF	TGTGCCAGCAGTTCCACCCAGACAGGTTTGAACACTGAAGCTTTCTTT
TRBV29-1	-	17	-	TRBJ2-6	CSVVGGGGRAGANVLTF	TGCAGCGTTGTTGGTGGGGGTGGAAGGGCCGGGGCCAACGTCCTGACTTTC
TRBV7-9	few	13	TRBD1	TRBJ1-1	CASRPQGADEAFF	TGTGCCAGCAGACCGCAGGGGGCGGATGAAGCTTTCTTT
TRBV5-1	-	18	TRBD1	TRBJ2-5	CASSPGQGVSVIQETQYF	TGCGCCAGCAGCCCCGGACAGGGGGTTAGCGTCATACAAGAGACCCAGTACTTC
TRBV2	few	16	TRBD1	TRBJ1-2	CASSEVLGQGFSGYTF	TGTGCCAGCAGTGAAGTCCTGGGACAGGGTTTCTCTGGCTACACCTTC
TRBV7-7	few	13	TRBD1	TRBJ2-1	CASSLGQDNAQFF	TGTGCCAGCAGCTTGGGACAGGACAATGCGCAGTTCTTC
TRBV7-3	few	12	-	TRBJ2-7	CASSLTVAGQYF	TGTGCCAGCAGCTTAACAGTGGCAGGACAGTACTTC
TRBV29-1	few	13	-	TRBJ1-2	CSVEAGAVHGYTF	TGCAGCGTTGAGGCAGGGGCGGTACATGGCTACACCTTC
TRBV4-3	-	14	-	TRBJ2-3	CASSQEGFGDTQYF	TGCGCCAGCAGCCAAGAGGGTTTTGGAGATACGCAGTATTTT
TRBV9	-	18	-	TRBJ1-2	CASSVAGGGTLLNYGYTF	TGTGCCAGCAGCGTAGCTGGAGGAGGGACACTCCTTAACTATGGCTACACCTTC
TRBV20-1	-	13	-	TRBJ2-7	CSARGGTTYEQYF	TGCAGTGCTAGAGGGGGTACGACCTACGAGCAGTACTTC
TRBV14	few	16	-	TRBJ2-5	CASSQRRGQLRGTQYF	TGTGCCAGCAGCCAGAGGCGAGGACAACTTCGGGGGACCCAGTACTTC
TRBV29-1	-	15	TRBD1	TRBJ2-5	CSVGGTGGRQETQYF	TGCAGCGTTGGGGGGACAGGGGGCCGCCAAGAGACCCAGTACTTC
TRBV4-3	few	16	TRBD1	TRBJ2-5	CASSQGQGALAETQYF	TGCGCCAGCAGCCAAGGACAGGGGGCGCTAGCAGAGACCCAGTACTTC
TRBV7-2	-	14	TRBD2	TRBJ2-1	CASSWRTRDNEQFF	TGTGCCAGCAGCTGGCGGACTAGAGACAATGAGCAGTTCTTC
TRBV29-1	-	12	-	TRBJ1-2	CSVEEGPYGYTF	TGCAGCGTTGAAGAGGGACCCTATGGCTACACCTTC
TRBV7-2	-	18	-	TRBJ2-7	CASSLAGIGGTVNYEQYF	TGTGCCAGCAGCTTAGCGGGAATAGGAGGGACAGTGAATTACGAGCAGTACTTC
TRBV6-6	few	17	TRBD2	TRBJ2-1	CASSYSNGGGAYNEQFF	TGTGCCAGCAGTTACTCGAACGGCGGGGGGGCCTACAATGAGCAGTTCTTC
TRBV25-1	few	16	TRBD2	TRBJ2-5	CASSEWPSGEQETQYF	TGTGCCAGCAGTGAATGGCCTAGCGGGGAACAAGAGACCCAGTACTTC
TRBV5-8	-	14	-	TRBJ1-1	CASSLPFGGTEAFF	TGTGCCAGCAGCCTTCCCTTTGGGGGGACTGAAGCTTTCTTT
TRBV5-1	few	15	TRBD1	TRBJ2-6	CASAYRGIGANVLTF	TGCGCCAGTGCCTACAGGGGTATTGGGGCCAACGTCCTGACTTTC
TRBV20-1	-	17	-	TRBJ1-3	CSARLPFRPGDGNTIYF	TGCAGTGCTAGATTACCTTTTAGGCCAGGGGATGGAAACACCATATATTTT
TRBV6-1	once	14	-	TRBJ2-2	CASRNRDGTGELFF	TGTGCCAGCAGGAACAGGGACGGGACCGGGGAGCTGTTTTTT
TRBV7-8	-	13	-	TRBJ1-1	CASSLLGRGEAFF	TGTGCCAGCAGCTTACTCGGGAGGGGTGAAGCTTTCTTT
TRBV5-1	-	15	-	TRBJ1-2	CASSLFPAMNYGYTF	TGCGCCAGCAGCTTGTTTCCAGCGATGAACTATGGCTACACCTTC
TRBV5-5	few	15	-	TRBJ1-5	CASRLTSESYQPQHF	TGTGCCAGCAGACTAACCTCAGAATCTTATCAGCCCCAGCATTTT
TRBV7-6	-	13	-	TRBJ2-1	CASSPGQFGTQFF	TGTGCCAGCAGCCCCGGACAGTTTGGGACCCAGTTCTTC
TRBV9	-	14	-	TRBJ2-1	CASSVEASSYEQFF	TGTGCCAGCAGCGTAGAGGCGAGCTCCTACGAGCAGTTCTTC
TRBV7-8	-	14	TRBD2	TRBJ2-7	CASSQSAGGGEQYF	TGTGCCAGCAGCCAGAGCGCGGGGGGAGGCGAGCAGTACTTC
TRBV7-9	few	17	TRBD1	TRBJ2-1	CASSLLTGTGGYNEQFF	TGTGCCAGCAGCTTACTAACGGGGACAGGGGGCTACAATGAGCAGTTCTTC